Given below is one T cell receptor (beta chain) in context. The antigen is not known. Trimming removed 8 bases at V and 4 bases at J, with 15 bases between. The CDR3 length is 13 residues. Germline CDR1 reads ENHRY; CDR2 reads SYGVKD. This entry belongs to a study of regulatory T cells in long-lasting Graves disease. Looking at the study overall: Persistent Graves' disease meant over 5 years of antithyroid drugs with positive TSH receptor antibodies.

Time point noted: persistent/refractory GD, antithyroid drugs over 5 years with positive TRAb. RNA extracted from PBMCs served as the sequencing template. Regarding the study as a whole: Study was limited to peripheral blood, excluding thyroid tissue. Public clonotype sharing was higher in persistent than newly diagnosed patients.

Construction of the TCR beta libraries employed iRepertoire HTBI primers in conjunction with Arm-PCR of CDR3 regions. TCRdb called the multiplex PCR reads again in MiXCR, with one record for every CDR3 protein. The sample has a few hundred thousand distinct CDR3 sequences; roughly a quarter are singletons. This TCR was sampled from a female donor with Graves disease. The source was peripheral blood mononuclear cells (PBMCs), collected when the disease was refractory, from a patient treated with antithyroid drugs. The rearrangement uses TRBV10-3 and TRBJ2-7; possibly TRBD2 for D (5 bases). The CDR3 DNA is TGTGCCATCCAGGCCGGACTTTTGTACGAGCAGTACTTC. It codes for CAIQAGLLYEQYF.